These 21 T cell receptor beta chains originate from one sample sequenced in a study of T cell responses to AZD1222 COVID-19 vaccine. The method was immunoSEQ multiplex PCR; TCRdb's version includes in-frame clones alone and lacks a portion of them. The table records 150,000 to 200,000 clones, around nine tenths of them present only once. This material consisted of peripheral blood, taken on day 0 of AZD1222 vaccination. The receptors were gathered from an adult in good health.

The gene calls are TRBV4-3 and TRBJ2-2; D gene unclear. Trimming removed 2 bases from V and 6 bases from J, with 4 bases in between. This CDR3 spans 12 amino acids. CDR1 is LGHNA, CDR2 YSLEER, per germline. CDR3 residues: CASSQLAGELFF. The CDR3, as DNA: TGCGCCAGCAGCCAACTAGCCGGGGAGCTGTTTTTT.

V and J are TRBV5-1 and TRBJ1-4; possible D gene TRBD1, 5 bases. Germline V CDR1 and CDR2: SGHRS, YFSETQ. This CDR3 comprises 15 residues. V shed 0 bases and J shed 3 bases, with 9 bases lying between them. CDR3 amino acids: CASSLAGGSNEKLFF. CDR3 nucleotides: TGCGCCAGCAGCTTGGCCGGGGGATCTAATGAAAAACTGTTTTTT.

The genes are TRBV18 and TRBJ1-2; no clear D. Trimming removed 6 bases at V and 2 bases at J, with 13 bases between. Germline-derived CDR1 and CDR2 are KGHSH and LQKENI. The CDR3 is 14 amino acids. As DNA, the CDR3 is TGTGCCAGCTCGCCAAAGGCTGCGAACTATGGCTACACCTTC. Its protein product is CASSPKAANYGYTF.

The chain combines TRBV7-8 with TRBJ2-5; D is uncertain. The CDR3 contains 16 residues. The germline V gene encodes CDR1 SGHVS and CDR2 FQNEAQ. Trimming shortened V by 5 bases and J by 2 bases, and 18 bases separated the two germline ends. The CDR3, as DNA: TGTGCCAGCAGCCCCAGACTCTCCTCCCATCAAGAGACCCAGTACTTC. It translates to CASSPRLSSHQETQYF.

This clone was counted between two and nine times. This chain uses TRBV4-3 with TRBJ2-7; 16 bases are shared with TRBD2. Per germline, CDR1 LGHNA and CDR2 YSLEER. Trimming cost V 0 bases and J 5 bases; bases outside gene matches: 1. The CDR3 length is 16 residues. CDR3 residues: CASSQDGTSGGDEQYF. DNA for the CDR3: TGCGCCAGCAGCCAAGACGGGACTAGCGGGGGGGACGAGCAGTACTTC.

The genes are TRBV14 and TRBJ1-1; D gene ambiguous. Germline CDR1 is SGHDN and CDR2 is FVKESK. This CDR3 region has 13 residues. Trimming removed 5 bases from V and 3 bases from J, with 10 bases in between. CDR3 DNA sequence: TGTGCCAGCAGCTTCGATCAATACACTGAAGCTTTCTTT. Translation gives CASSFDQYTEAFF.

The chain has TRBV7-9 and TRBJ2-1; D gene uncertain. Per the germline V gene, CDR1 is SEHNR and CDR2 is FQNEAQ (reference sequence). This CDR3 contains 17 residues. V was cut by 1 base and J by 6 bases, with 19 bases left in between. This CDR3 reads CASSLDPKRVSFNEQFF. CDR3 DNA sequence: TGTGCCAGCAGCTTAGACCCCAAAAGGGTTAGCTTCAATGAGCAGTTCTTC.

The genes are TRBV12-3 or TRBV12-4 and TRBJ2-3; D not resolved. The CDR3 totals 13 residues. Trimming stripped 2 bases from V and 4 bases from J, with 7 bases between. CDR3 DNA: TGTGCCAGCAGTTTACCTGCTCCAGATACGCAGTATTTT. Translating gives CASSLPAPDTQYF.

The chain recombines TRBV29-1 with TRBJ1-1; D is uncertain. From germline, CDR1 is SQVTM and CDR2 ANQGSEA. Trimming left V 4 bases short and J 0 bases short, with 3 bases between. The CDR3 covers 11 residues. The CDR3 protein is CSVVLNTEAFF. As DNA, the CDR3 is TGCAGCGTTGTGCTGAACACTGAAGCTTTCTTT.

This chain links TRBV29-1 with TRBJ1-1, with D perhaps matching TRBD1 (6 bases). The CDR3 sequence is 14 residues long. With 4 bases removed from V and 2 bases from J, the gap between germline ends came to 14 bases. Germline CDR1 SQVTM, CDR2 ANQGSEA. This CDR3 reads CSVGGGRTNTEAFF. In nucleotides, the CDR3 is TGCAGCGTTGGGGGGGGCAGGACAAACACTGAAGCTTTCTTT.

The CDR3 sequence: CASSYLRDAGANVLTF. The CDR3, as DNA: TGTGCCAGCAGTTACCTAAGGGACGCTGGGGCCAACGTCCTGACTTTC. V and J are TRBV6-5 and TRBJ2-6, with D perhaps given as TRBD1 or TRBD2 (5 bases each). Per germline, CDR1 MNHEY and CDR2 SVGAGI. Trimming left V 2 bases short and J 2 bases short, with 10 bases between. CDR3 length: 16 amino acids.

This clone appeared once. Other DNA sequences within the sample encode an identical CDR3. This sequence joins TRBV7-9 and TRBJ1-1; D call uncertain. This CDR3 contains 12 residues. CDR1 and CDR2 from the germline V gene are SEHNR and FQNEAQ (reference sequence). V lost 3 bases, J lost 2 bases, and 4 bases lay in between. The CDR3 DNA follows: TGTGCCAGCAGCTTTAGTAACACTGAAGCTTTCTTT. It codes for CASSFSNTEAFF.

The gene calls are TRBV12-2 and TRBJ1-3. TRBV12-2 is labeled a pseudogene. The CDR3 has 19 amino acids. The CDR3 sequence is CASRLGLATLSGRGNTIYF. The CDR3 DNA is TGTGCAAGTCGCTTAGGTTTGGCTACCCTGAGCGGGCGAGGAAACACCATATATTTT.

The gene calls are TRBV2 and TRBJ2-5; D uncertain. Between the trimmed V and J ends, which lost 6 bases and 5 bases, there was a span of 4 bases. This CDR3 is 10 amino acids long. Germline V gives CDR1 SNHLY, CDR2 FYNNEI. CDR3 in DNA: TGTGCCAGCAGACCCGAGACCCAGTACTTC. Translation gives CASRPETQYF.

About this clone itself: Other DNA sequences in this specimen translate into the identical CDR3. The chain recombines TRBV7-3 with TRBJ2-2; the D is unclear. Germline V gene lookup returns CDR1 SGHTA and CDR2 FQGTGA. V lost 2 bases and J 4 bases, leaving 5 bases between the germline ends. This CDR3 comprises 13 residues. The CDR3 protein is CASSLGSTGELFF. In DNA form, the CDR3 reads TGTGCCAGCAGCTTAGGGTCCACCGGGGAGCTGTTTTTT.

The chain combines TRBV10-2 with TRBJ1-4; no clear D gene. Germline assignment: CDR1 WSHSY and CDR2 SAAADI. V was shortened by 6 bases and J by 8 bases, with 13 bases between the two germline ends. This CDR3 has 13 residues. The CDR3 loop reads CASRTARGEKLFF. The CDR3 DNA reads as TGCGCCAGCAGGACCGCCCGAGGGGAAAAACTGTTTTTT.

V is TRBV7-9 and J is TRBJ1-4, with a tentative D call TRBD1 (5 bases). This CDR3 is 14 amino acids long. Germline values: CDR1 SEHNR, CDR2 FQNEAQ (reference sequence). V was shortened by 4 bases and J by 6 bases, with 12 bases between the two germline ends. The CDR3 sequence is CASSSPGGDEKLFF. CDR3 coding DNA: TGTGCCAGCAGCTCCCCGGGGGGGGATGAAAAACTGTTTTTT. Drawing the rest from reference TRBV7-9 and TRBJ1-4, the complete variable domain is DTGVSQNPRHKITKRGQNVTFRCDPISEHNRLYWYRQTLGQGPEFLTYFQNEAQLEKSRLLSDRFSAERPKGSFSTLEIQRTEQGDSAMYLCASSSPGGDEKLFFGSGTQLSVL.

The CDR3 region is CASSSGLNTEAFF. The CDR3 region has the DNA TGCGCCAGCAGCTCAGGGCTGAACACTGAAGCTTTCTTT. This chain links TRBV5-1 with TRBJ1-1; the D gene is possibly TRBD1 (5 bases). Germline V CDR1 and CDR2: SGHRS, YFSETQ. Trimming took off 3 bases at V and 0 bases at J, with 6 bases between the two ends. This CDR3 region has 13 residues.

The V and J genes are TRBV29-1 and TRBJ1-2; no definite D call. Germline CDR1 is SQVTM and CDR2 is ANQGSEA. This CDR3 region has 15 residues. With 4 bases removed from V and 6 bases from J, the gap between germline ends came to 21 bases. CDR3 nucleotides: TGCAGCGTTGCTGGAACTGGAGGACTGCTCGATGGCTACACCTTC. Encoded protein: CSVAGTGGLLDGYTF.

This clone was observed a few times. The gene calls are TRBV9 and TRBJ2-5, with 8 bases fitting TRBD2. The CDR3 is made up of 14 amino acids. Germline lookup yields CDR1 SGDLS and CDR2 YYNGEE. V lost 3 bases, J lost 1 base, and 2 bases stayed unmatched. CDR3 residues: CASSALAVQETQYF. Written as DNA, the CDR3 is TGTGCCAGCAGCGCACTAGCGGTCCAAGAGACCCAGTACTTC.

CDR3 bases: TGTGCCAGCATCGACAGGGCCCAAGAGACCCAGTACTTC. This sequence encodes CASIDRAQETQYF. This rearrangement joins TRBV21-1 to TRBJ2-5; TRBD1 was called by the table and not checked on the DNA. TRBV21-1 is a recognized pseudogene. The CDR3 loop spans 13 amino acids.